This entry lists 5 T cell receptor beta chains sequenced from one sample in a study of blood T cells in healthy people across ages. The use of a sample-barcoded 5' primer and a J-beta primer mix characterized a second PCR of about 6 to 12 cycles. TCRdb used MiXCR to reprocess the 5' RACE reads, holding one entry per CDR3 protein. In the table there are over 950,000 distinct CDR3 sequences, roughly 51% of which are singletons. Sequenced: blood. These TCRs come from a woman aged 55-69 years in good health.

CDR3 sequence reads: CASSPAGTPVYTF. Here the CDR3 DNA reads TGTGCCAGCAGCCCCGCCGGGACACCAGTGTACACCTTC. The rearrangement links TRBV9 to TRBJ1-2, with D possibly matching TRBD1 (6 bases). Deletions cut 4 bases from V and 11 bases from J, with 18 bases between. This CDR3 spans 13 amino acids. CDR1 and CDR2 from the germline V gene are SGDLS and YYNGEE.

This clonotype appeared a single time. The V call is TRBV15, the J call TRBJ2-7, with unresolved D. Germline V lookup: CDR1 LNHNV, CDR2 YYDKDF (reference sequence). This CDR3 contains 12 residues. Between the trimmed V and J ends, which lost 0 bases and 7 bases, there was a span of 7 bases. CDR3 in DNA: TGTGCCACCAGCAGAGACTCTAATGAGCAGTACTTC. It translates to CATSRDSNEQYF. Filled out from reference TRBV15 and TRBJ2-7, the complete variable domain reads DAMVIQNPRYQVTQFGKPVTLSCSQTLNHNVMYWYQQKSSQAPKLLFHYYDKDFNNEADTPDNFQSRRPNTSFCFLDIRSPGLGDTAMYLCATSRDSNEQYFGPGTRLTVT.

In this sample, this clonotype turned up a few times. The chain has TRBV20-1 and TRBJ2-3; TRBD2 aligns across 9 bases. This CDR3 has 14 amino acids. Trimming removed 3 bases from V and 4 bases from J; junction bases left unmatched: 5. Germline V gives CDR1 DFQATT, CDR2 SNEGSKA (reference sequence). The CDR3 protein is CSASKREDADTQYF. CDR3 DNA: TGCAGTGCTAGTAAGCGGGAGGACGCAGATACGCAGTATTTT.

This clonotype came up once. The J gene is TRBJ2-7, the V gene TRBV7-8; 8 bases agree with TRBD1. Trimming removed 3 bases from V and 7 bases from J; junction bases left unmatched: 11. The CDR3 runs to 15 residues. CDR1 and CDR2 from the germline V gene are SGHVS and FQNEAQ. The CDR3 DNA reads TGTGCCAGCAGCTTGAACACAGGGGGGACGGGGGAGCAGTACTTC. Translating gives CASSLNTGGTGEQYF.

V and J are TRBV7-9 and TRBJ1-6; possible D gene TRBD1, 5 bases. V was pared by 5 bases and J by 0 bases, with 20 bases between. The CDR3 has 19 residues. Germline lookup yields CDR1 SEHNR and CDR2 FQNEAQ (reference sequence). CDR3 sequence: CASSPWGDGYSSYNSPLHF. The CDR3 DNA reads as TGTGCCAGCAGCCCCTGGGGCGACGGCTACAGCTCCTATAATTCACCCCTCCACTTT.